Listed here is a single TCR beta chain. What it recognizes is unknown. V shed 5 bases and J 4 bases; nucleotides not matched to a gene: 3. Germline CDR1 and CDR2: MNHNS and SASEGT. The CDR3 covers 14 residues. Assay used: immunoSEQ multiplex PCR; TCRdb lists only in-frame clones, some missing. The table lists about 110,000 clones, more than 80% of them singletons. This sample was taken from a study of graft-versus-host responses after intestinal transplantation. Study-wide context: Each transplant was multivisceral, liver-intestinal, or isolated intestinal. Anti-thymocyte globulin induction was given to all recipients, followed by tacrolimus and steroids for around three years. The study's findings and limits: Early HvG declines after transplant were associated with peak circulating GvH clone levels.

The rearrangement links TRBV6-1 to TRBJ2-3, with 10 positions matching TRBD2. This receptor was taken from a human donor who was the organ donor for an intestinal transplant. The sequenced sample was unstimulated CD4+ T cells sorted from spleen or lymph node cells, obtained before transplant. As DNA, the CDR3 is TGTGCCAGCAGTCTAGCGGGAGCCCCAGATACGCAGTATTTT. Its protein product is CASSLAGAPDTQYF.